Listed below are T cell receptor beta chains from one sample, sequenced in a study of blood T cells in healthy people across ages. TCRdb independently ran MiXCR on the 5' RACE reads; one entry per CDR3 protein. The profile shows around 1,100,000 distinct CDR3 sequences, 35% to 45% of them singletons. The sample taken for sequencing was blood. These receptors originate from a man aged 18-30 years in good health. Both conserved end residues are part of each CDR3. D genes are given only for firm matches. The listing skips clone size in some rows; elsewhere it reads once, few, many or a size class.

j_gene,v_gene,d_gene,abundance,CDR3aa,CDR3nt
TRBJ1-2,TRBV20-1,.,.,CSARPIPGGDAYYGYTF,TGCAGTGCTAGGCCCATACCCGGAGGGGACGCGTACTATGGCTACACCTTC
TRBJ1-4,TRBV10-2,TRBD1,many,CASSDGLRGTGAEKLFF,TGCGCCAGCAGTGATGGCCTTCGTGGGACAGGGGCTGAAAAACTGTTTTTT
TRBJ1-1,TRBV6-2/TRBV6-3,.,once,CASSYSGVPNTEAFF,TGTGCCAGCAGTTACTCGGGGGTTCCGAACACTGAAGCTTTCTTT
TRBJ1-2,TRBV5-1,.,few,CASSLAASFRVANYGYTF,TGCGCCAGCAGCTTGGCCGCGTCTTTCCGGGTAGCTAACTATGGCTACACCTTC
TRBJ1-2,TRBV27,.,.,CASSLTAWNENGYTF,TGTGCCAGCAGTTTAACGGCGTGGAATGAAAATGGCTACACCTTC
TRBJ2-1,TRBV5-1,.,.,CASTETTGGNEQFF,TGCGCCAGCACCGAGACAACAGGAGGCAATGAGCAGTTCTTC
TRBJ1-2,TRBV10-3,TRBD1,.,CAISQTTGSVYGYTF,TGTGCCATCAGTCAGACGACAGGGTCAGTCTATGGCTACACCTTC
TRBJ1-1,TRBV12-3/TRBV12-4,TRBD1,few,CASEEPRQGEAFF,TGTGCCAGCGAAGAACCCCGACAGGGTGAAGCTTTCTTT
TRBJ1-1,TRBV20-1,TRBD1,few,CSASKTGDITEAFF,TGCAGTGCTAGCAAGACAGGGGATATCACTGAAGCTTTCTTT
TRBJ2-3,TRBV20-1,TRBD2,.,CSVGIAGGFTWDTQYF,TGCAGTGTGGGGATAGCGGGGGGTTTTACATGGGATACGCAGTATTTT